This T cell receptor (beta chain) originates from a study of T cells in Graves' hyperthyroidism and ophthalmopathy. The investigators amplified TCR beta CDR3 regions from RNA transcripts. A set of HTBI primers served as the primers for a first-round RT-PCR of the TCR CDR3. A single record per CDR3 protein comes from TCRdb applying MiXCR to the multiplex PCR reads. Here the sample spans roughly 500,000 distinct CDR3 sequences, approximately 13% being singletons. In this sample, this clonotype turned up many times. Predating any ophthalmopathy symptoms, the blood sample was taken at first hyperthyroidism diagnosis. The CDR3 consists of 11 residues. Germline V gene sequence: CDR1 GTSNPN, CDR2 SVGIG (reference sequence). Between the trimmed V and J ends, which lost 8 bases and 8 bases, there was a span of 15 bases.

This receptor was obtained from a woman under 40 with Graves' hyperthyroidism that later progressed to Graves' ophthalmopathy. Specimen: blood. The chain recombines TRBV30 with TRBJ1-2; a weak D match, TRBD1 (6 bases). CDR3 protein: CAGQGREGYTF. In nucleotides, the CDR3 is TGTGCCGGTCAGGGGCGAGAAGGCTACACCTTC.